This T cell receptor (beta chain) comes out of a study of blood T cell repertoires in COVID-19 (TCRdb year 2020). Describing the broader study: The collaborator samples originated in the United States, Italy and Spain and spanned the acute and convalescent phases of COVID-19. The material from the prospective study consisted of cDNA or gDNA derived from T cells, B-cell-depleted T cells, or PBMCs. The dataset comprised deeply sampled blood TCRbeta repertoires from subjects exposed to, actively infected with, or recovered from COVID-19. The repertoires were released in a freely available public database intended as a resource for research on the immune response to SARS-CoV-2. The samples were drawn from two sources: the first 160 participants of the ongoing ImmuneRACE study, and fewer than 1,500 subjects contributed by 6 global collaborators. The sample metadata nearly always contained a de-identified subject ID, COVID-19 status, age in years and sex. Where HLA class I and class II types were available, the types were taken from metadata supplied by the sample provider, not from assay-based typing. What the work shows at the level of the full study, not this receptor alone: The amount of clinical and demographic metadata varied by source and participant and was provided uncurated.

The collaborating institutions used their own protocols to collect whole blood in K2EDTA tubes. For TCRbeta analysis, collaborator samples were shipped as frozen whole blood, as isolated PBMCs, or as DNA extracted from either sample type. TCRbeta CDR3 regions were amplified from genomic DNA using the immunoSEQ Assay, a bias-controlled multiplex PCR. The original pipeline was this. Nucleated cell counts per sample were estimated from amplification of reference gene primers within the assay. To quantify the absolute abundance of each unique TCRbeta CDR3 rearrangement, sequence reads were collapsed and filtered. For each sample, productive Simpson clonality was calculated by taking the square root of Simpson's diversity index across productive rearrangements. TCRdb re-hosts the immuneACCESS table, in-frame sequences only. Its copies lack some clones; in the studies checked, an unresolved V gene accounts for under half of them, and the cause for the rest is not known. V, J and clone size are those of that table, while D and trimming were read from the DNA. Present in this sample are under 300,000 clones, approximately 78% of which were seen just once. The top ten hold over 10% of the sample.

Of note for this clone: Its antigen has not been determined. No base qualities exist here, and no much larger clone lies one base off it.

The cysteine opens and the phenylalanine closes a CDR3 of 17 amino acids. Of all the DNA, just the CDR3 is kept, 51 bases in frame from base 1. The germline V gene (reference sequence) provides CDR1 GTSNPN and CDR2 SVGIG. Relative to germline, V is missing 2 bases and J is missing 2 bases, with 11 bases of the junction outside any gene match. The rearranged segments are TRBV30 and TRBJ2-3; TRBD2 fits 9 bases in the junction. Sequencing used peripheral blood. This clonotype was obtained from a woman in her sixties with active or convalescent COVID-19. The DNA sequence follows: TGTGCCTGGAGTCCTAACCGTCTAGCGGGGTTCACAGATACGCAGTATTTT. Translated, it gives CAWSPNRLAGFTDTQYF.